The 27 T cell receptor beta chains below come from one sample, sequenced in a study of vaccination effects on CD4 cells after COVID-19. After expansion with viral peptide pools in the ViraFEST assay, antigen-specific CD4+ T cells were sequenced. Isolation of CD4+ T cells took place after 10 days of culture. Negative nucleocapsid antibody tests before and after vaccination confirmed no previous SARS-CoV-2 infection. Assay: immunoSEQ multiplex PCR; the TCRdb copy retains only in-frame clones and omits some. The table has 25,000 to 30,000 clones, around three quarters seen once; the top ten hold 20% to 25%. Their antigens remain unidentified. The sample here was CD4+ T cells from PBMCs cultured with HCoV-NL63 spike peptides, taken before COVID-19 vaccination. The receptors were gathered from a human donor who received a COVID-19 vaccine.

This chain uses TRBV5-5 with TRBJ1-6; D is uncertain. The CDR3 is 17 residues long. CDR1 SGHKS and CDR2 YYEKEE come from the germline V gene (reference sequence). V dropped 0 bases and J dropped 6 bases, with 16 bases sitting between them. The CDR3 DNA sequence: TGTGCCAGCAGCTTGGTAGCAGGCCCTGATCTTAATTCACCCCTCCACTTT. As protein: CASSLVAGPDLNSPLHF. Combining the CDR3 with reference TRBV5-5 and TRBJ1-6 gives the whole variable domain DAGVTQSPTHLIKTRGQQVTLRCSPISGHKSVSWYQQVLGQGPQFIFQYYEKEERGRGNFPDRFSARQFPNYSSELNVNALLLGDSALYLCASSLVAGPDLNSPLHFGNGTRLTVT.

This clone was detected a few times. The chain has TRBV18 and TRBJ2-3; D may be TRBD1 (5 bases). V lost 0 bases to trimming and J lost 1 base, with 5 bases between them. CDR3 length: 14 amino acids. Germline CDR1 reads KGHSH; CDR2 reads LQKENI. The CDR3 spells CASSPPQGTDTQYF. Written as DNA, the CDR3 is TGTGCCAGCTCACCACCACAGGGCACAGATACGCAGTATTTT.

The V and J genes are TRBV30 and TRBJ2-2, with D perhaps matching TRBD1 (5 bases). The CDR3 has 13 amino acids. V lost 2 bases and J 3 bases, leaving 7 bases between the germline ends. Germline V gene lookup returns CDR1 GTSNPN and CDR2 SVGIG (reference sequence). CDR3 DNA: TGTGCCTGGAGTCAGGGATACACCGGGGAGCTGTTTTTT. Residues: CAWSQGYTGELFF.

The gene calls are TRBV7-9 and TRBJ2-1, with TRBD2 matching over 15 bases. Germline V gives CDR1 SEHNR, CDR2 FQNEAQ (reference sequence). There are 17 residues in the CDR3. The V gene end was trimmed by 6 bases and the J gene end by 4 bases; junction bases not matched to a gene: 7. CDR3 nucleotides: TGTGCCAGCAGTTTCATCGGACTAGCGGGGGGGTACAATGAGCAGTTCTTC. Its protein is CASSFIGLAGGYNEQFF.

The chain carries TRBV6-5 and TRBJ1-1, with a tentative D call TRBD1 (5 bases). V was clipped by 7 bases and J by 3 bases, with 18 bases between them. The CDR3 contains 15 residues. Germline CDR1 is MNHEY and CDR2 is SVGAGI. CDR3 sequence reads: CASIPRGTFYTEAFF. In DNA, the CDR3 is TGTGCCAGCATCCCGAGAGGGACGTTTTACACTGAAGCTTTCTTT.

The chain has TRBV5-1 and TRBJ1-2; no firm D call. Germline-derived CDR1 and CDR2 are SGHRS and YFSETQ. This CDR3 region has 15 residues. The ends were cut back, 3 bases at V and 5 bases at J, with 17 bases in the middle. The CDR3 protein is CASSSGQATAYGYTF. The CDR3 coding sequence is TGCGCCAGCAGCTCTGGTCAGGCGACGGCTTATGGCTACACCTTC.

This chain links TRBV7-2 with TRBJ1-3, with 7 bases aligning to TRBD1. After removal of 5 bases from V and 3 bases from J, the junction contained 10 bases not matched to a gene. Germline V lookup: CDR1 SGHTA, CDR2 FQGNSA. CDR3 length: 16 amino acids. As DNA, the CDR3 is TGTGCCAGCAGCACCGACCCAGGGACAGTTGGAAACACCATATATTTT. Translated: CASSTDPGTVGNTIYF.

The chain carries TRBV6-6 and TRBJ1-2, with D uncertain. Germline V gene lookup returns CDR1 MNHNY and CDR2 SVGAGI (reference sequence). Trimming took 6 bases from V and 8 from J, leaving 16 bases between them. The CDR3 is made up of 13 amino acids. Here the CDR3 DNA reads TGTGCCAGCAGGGACCGGGCATACGGAGGCTACACCTTC. It is translated as CASRDRAYGGYTF.

V is TRBV3-1 (or the pseudogene TRBV3-2) and J is TRBJ2-1; 7 bases map to TRBD2. Germline-derived CDR1 and CDR2 are LGHDT and YNNKEL (reference sequence). With V trimmed by 3 bases and J by 7 bases, 3 bases remained unmatched. The CDR3 extends over 13 amino acids. This CDR3 reads CASSHTSENEQFF. CDR3 DNA sequence: TGTGCCAGCAGCCATACTAGCGAGAATGAGCAGTTCTTC.

This chain links TRBV11-2 with TRBJ2-1; perhaps TRBD1 as D (6 bases). V was clipped by 6 bases and J by 0 bases, with 21 bases between them. Germline V lookup: CDR1 SGHAT, CDR2 FQNNGV. The CDR3 contains 18 residues. The CDR3 is CASRPNSRGRSSYNEQFF. DNA for the CDR3: TGTGCCAGCAGACCTAATAGCAGGGGACGGAGCTCCTACAATGAGCAGTTCTTC.

In this sample, this clone is medium-sized. This chain joins TRBV6-5 and TRBJ1-2; D uncertain. This CDR3 region has 15 residues. Per the germline V gene, CDR1 is MNHEY and CDR2 is SVGAGI. V gave up 2 bases and J gave up 7 bases, with 17 bases separating them. The CDR3 spells CASSYQQWAGGGYTF. For the CDR3, the DNA is TGTGCCAGCAGTTACCAACAGTGGGCGGGCGGTGGCTACACCTTC.

This chain links TRBV28 with TRBJ2-5, with D possibly called TRBD1 or TRBD2 (5 bases each). Germline CDR1 is MDHEN and CDR2 is SYDVKM. V dropped 8 bases and J dropped 0 bases, with 10 bases sitting between them. The CDR3 is made up of 13 amino acids. The CDR3 DNA reads as TGTGCCAGCGCTCGGGGCAACCAAGAGACCCAGTACTTC. Protein product: CASARGNQETQYF.

Turning to this clone: This likely reflects a read error, since a far larger clone is one base away. This CDR3 is CASSLQMNTEAFF. The DNA of the CDR3 is TGTGCCAGCAGCTTACAGATGAACACTGAAGCTTTCTTT. The chain uses TRBV5-4 and TRBJ1-1, with D unresolved. V was trimmed by 2 bases and J by 0 bases, leaving 5 bases between them. In germline, CDR1 is SGHNT, CDR2 YYREEE (reference sequence). This CDR3 has 13 amino acids.

This chain uses TRBV27 with TRBJ2-1; the D is unclear. V was trimmed by 2 bases and J by 10 bases, leaving 9 bases between them. Per the germline V gene, CDR1 is MNHEY and CDR2 is SMNVEV (reference sequence). The CDR3 runs 12 residues. The CDR3 reads CASSLTGDEQFF. The CDR3 nucleotides read TGTGCCAGCAGTTTAACGGGTGACGAGCAGTTCTTC.

J is TRBJ1-2 and V is TRBV2, with D unclear. V shed 3 bases and J shed 6 bases, with 8 bases lying between them. Germline V gene data show CDR1 as SNHLY and CDR2 as FYNNEI. The CDR3 runs 12 residues. The CDR3: CASSESVDGYTF. Here the CDR3 DNA reads TGTGCCAGCAGTGAGTCGGTGGATGGCTACACCTTC.

The chain recombines TRBV5-8 with TRBJ1-2; D is uncertain. This CDR3 has 14 residues. The ends were cut back, 1 base at V and 5 bases at J, with 12 bases in the middle. The germline gives CDR1 SGHTS, CDR2 YDEGEE. CDR3: CASSLQEAAYGYTF. In nucleotides, the CDR3 is TGTGCCAGCAGCTTGCAGGAGGCCGCATATGGCTACACCTTC.

This clone was counted once. The genes are TRBV19 and TRBJ1-1, with D possibly being TRBD1 (5 bases). V lost 9 bases and J lost 4, with 18 bases in between. This CDR3 is 14 amino acids long. Germline CDR1 LNHDA, CDR2 SQIVND (reference sequence). Written as DNA, the CDR3 is TGTGCCAGCAAAGCCGGGGGGAGAGTCACTGAAGCTTTCTTT. This sequence encodes CASKAGGRVTEAFF.

This clone was seen more than once but under ten times. V is TRBV7-9 and J is TRBJ2-7, with TRBD1 matching over 8 bases. The trim removed 4 bases at V and 1 base at J, leaving 3 bases unmatched. CDR3 size: 14 residues. CDR1 and CDR2 (germline): SEHNR, FQNEAQ (reference sequence). DNA of the CDR3: TGTGCCAGCAGCTCCGGGACAGGTTCCTACGAGCAGTACTTC. Its translation is CASSSGTGSYEQYF.

The CDR3 spells CASSPRLNTEAFF. DNA for the CDR3: TGTGCCAGCAGCCCTCGACTTAACACTGAAGCTTTCTTT. The gene calls are TRBV7-3 and TRBJ1-1; D unresolved. The CDR3 runs to 13 residues. The V gene's germline CDR1 is SGHTA and CDR2 FQGTGA. Between the trimmed V and J ends, which lost 5 bases and 2 bases, there was a span of 9 bases.

The chain couples TRBV6-2 or TRBV6-3 to TRBJ2-7; TRBD1 agrees at 10 bases. This CDR3 comprises 15 residues. CDR1 is MNHEY and CDR2 is SVGEGT in the germline V gene. V gave up 5 bases and J gave up 6 bases; unmatched junction bases: 10. As DNA, the CDR3 is TGTGCCAGCAGTACACCGGGACAGGGGTCCATCGAGCAGTACTTC. This translates into CASSTPGQGSIEQYF.

This rearrangement joins TRBV5-1 to TRBJ2-7, with 7 bases that match TRBD2. The CDR3 has 13 amino acids. CDR1 SGHRS and CDR2 YFSETQ come from the germline V gene. The ends lost 2 bases at V and 4 bases at J; junction bases unmatched: 3. The CDR3 sequence is CASSFREGYEQYF. CDR3 coding DNA: TGCGCCAGCAGCTTCAGGGAGGGGTACGAGCAGTACTTC.

The genes are TRBV5-1 and TRBJ2-7; TRBD1 agrees at 8 bases. Germline CDR1 is SGHRS and CDR2 is YFSETQ. This CDR3 has 15 amino acids. Trimming removed 0 bases from V and 3 bases from J; junction bases left unmatched: 5. CDR3 coding DNA: TGCGCCAGCAGCTTGGGGACAGGGAGTAACTACGAGCAGTACTTC. It encodes CASSLGTGSNYEQYF.

V is TRBV12-5 and J is TRBJ2-7; maybe TRBD1 (7 bases). The CDR3 covers 13 residues. The V end was cut by 7 bases, the J end by 5 bases, with 15 bases between. Germline V gene data show CDR1 as LGHNT and CDR2 as FRNRAP. CDR3 sequence (DNA): TGTGCTAGTGCCAACTCAGGGGGGCACGAGCAGTACTTC. Protein sequence: CASANSGGHEQYF.

The chain combines TRBV7-8 with TRBJ2-7, with D perhaps matching TRBD2 (5 bases). Per germline, CDR1 SGHVS and CDR2 FQNEAQ. V lost 0 bases, J lost 4 bases, and 10 bases lay in between. The CDR3 covers 14 residues. CDR3 bases: TGTGCCAGCAGCTTAGCGGACTTGTTTTACGAGCAGTACTTC. Translation: CASSLADLFYEQYF.

This clone appeared once. The J gene is TRBJ1-1, the V gene TRBV19; D call uncertain. Germline V CDR1 and CDR2: LNHDA, SQIVND (reference sequence). V was shortened by 8 bases and J by 5 bases, with 18 bases between the two germline ends. The CDR3 loop spans 14 amino acids. CDR3 protein: CASPRRPPTTEAFF. CDR3 nucleotides: TGTGCCAGTCCCAGAAGACCCCCCACGACTGAAGCTTTCTTT.

This rearrangement joins TRBV19 to TRBJ2-2, with a weak D call TRBD1 (6 bases). V was shortened by 5 bases and J by 7 bases, with 11 bases between the two germline ends. Germline V gene sequence: CDR1 LNHDA, CDR2 SQIVND (reference sequence). The CDR3 spans 13 residues. The CDR3 is CASSYGTYGELFF. CDR3 nucleotides: TGTGCCAGTAGTTACGGGACATACGGGGAGCTGTTTTTT. Drawing the rest from reference TRBV19 and TRBJ2-2, the complete variable domain is DGGITQSPKYLFRKEGQNVTLSCEQNLNHDAMYWYRQDPGQGLRLIYYSQIVNDFQKGDIAEGYSVSREKKESFPLTVTSAQKNPTAFYLCASSYGTYGELFFGEGSRLTVL.

The chain combines TRBV12-5 with TRBJ1-5; D gene ambiguous. V gave up 5 bases and J gave up 5 bases, with 10 bases separating them. The CDR3 contains 13 residues. The germline V gene has CDR1 LGHNT and CDR2 FRNRAP. In DNA, the CDR3 is TGTGCTAGTGGTAACCTTATGGATCAGCCCCAGCATTTT. Translation: CASGNLMDQPQHF.